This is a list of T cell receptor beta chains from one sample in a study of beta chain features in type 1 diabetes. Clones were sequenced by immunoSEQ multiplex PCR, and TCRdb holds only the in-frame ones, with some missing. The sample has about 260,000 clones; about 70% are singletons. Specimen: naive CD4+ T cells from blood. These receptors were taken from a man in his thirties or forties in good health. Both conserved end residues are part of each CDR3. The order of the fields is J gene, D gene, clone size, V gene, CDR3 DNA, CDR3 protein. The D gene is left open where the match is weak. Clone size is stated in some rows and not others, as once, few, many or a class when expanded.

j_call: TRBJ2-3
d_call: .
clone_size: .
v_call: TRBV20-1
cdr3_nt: TGCAGTGCTAGCAGCACAGATACGCAGTATTTT
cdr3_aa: CSASSTDTQYF

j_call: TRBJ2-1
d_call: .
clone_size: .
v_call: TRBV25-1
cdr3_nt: TGTGCCAGCAGTGAAATATGGGGTGAGCAGTTCTTC
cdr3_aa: CASSEIWGEQFF

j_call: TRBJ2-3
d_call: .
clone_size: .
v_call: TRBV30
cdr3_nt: TGTGCCTGGTCCAGGGGCGCCGGATCAGATACGCAGTATTTT
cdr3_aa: CAWSRGAGSDTQYF

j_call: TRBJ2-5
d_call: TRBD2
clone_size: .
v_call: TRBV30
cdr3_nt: TGTGCCTGGAGTGCGGGAGCGGGGGGCCCACCAGGGGACCAGTACTTC
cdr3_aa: CAWSAGAGGPPGDQYF

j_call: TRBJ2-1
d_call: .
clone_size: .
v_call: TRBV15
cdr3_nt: TGTGCCACCAGCAGAGCCGGCAGTTACAATGAGCAGTTCTTC
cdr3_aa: CATSRAGSYNEQFF

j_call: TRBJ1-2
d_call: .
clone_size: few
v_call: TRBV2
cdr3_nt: TGTGCCAGCAGTGACAGGGGTACGAGCTATGGCTACACCTTC
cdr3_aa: CASSDRGTSYGYTF

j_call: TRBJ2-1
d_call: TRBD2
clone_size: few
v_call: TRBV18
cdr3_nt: TGTGCCAGCTCACCACCGAAGGCTAGCGGGGACAATGAGCAGTTCTTC
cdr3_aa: CASSPPKASGDNEQFF

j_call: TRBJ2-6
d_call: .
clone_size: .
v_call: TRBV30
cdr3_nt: TGTGCCTGGAACGACCTTTCAGGGAGCTCTGGGGCCAACGTCCTGACTTTC
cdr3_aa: CAWNDLSGSSGANVLTF

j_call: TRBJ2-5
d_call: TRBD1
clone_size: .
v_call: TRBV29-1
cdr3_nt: TGCAGCGTTGGTGGCGGACAGGGGGAGACCCAGTACTTC
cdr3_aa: CSVGGGQGETQYF

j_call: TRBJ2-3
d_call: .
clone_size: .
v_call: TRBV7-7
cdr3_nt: TGTGCCAGCAGCTTAGACGGTACAGATACGCAGTATTTT
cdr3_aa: CASSLDGTDTQYF

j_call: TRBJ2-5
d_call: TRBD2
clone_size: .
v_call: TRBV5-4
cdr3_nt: TGTGCCAGCAGCTTGAAAAGCGGGGAAGAGACCCAGTACTTC
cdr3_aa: CASSLKSGEETQYF

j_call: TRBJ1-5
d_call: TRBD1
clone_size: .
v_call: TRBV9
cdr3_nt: TGTGCCAGCAGCGTCCGGGACAGGGATACGGATCAGCCCCAGCATTTT
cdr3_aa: CASSVRDRDTDQPQHF

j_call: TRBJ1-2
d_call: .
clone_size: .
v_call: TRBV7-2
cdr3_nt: TGTGCCAGCAGCTTCGACGGCCACTCCTATGGCTACACCTTC
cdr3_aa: CASSFDGHSYGYTF

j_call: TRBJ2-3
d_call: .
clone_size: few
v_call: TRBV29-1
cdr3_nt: TGCAGCGTTGTGGGAGCGATGACAGATACGCAGTATTTT
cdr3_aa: CSVVGAMTDTQYF

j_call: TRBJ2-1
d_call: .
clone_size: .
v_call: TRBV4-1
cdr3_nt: TGCGCCAGCAGCCAAGTAGGGAGGCTCAATGAGCAGTTCTTC
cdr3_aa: CASSQVGRLNEQFF

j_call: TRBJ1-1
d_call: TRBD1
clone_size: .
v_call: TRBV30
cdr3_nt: TGTGCCTGGATCGGACAGGGGAAGCGGGACACTGAAGCTTTCTTT
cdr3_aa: CAWIGQGKRDTEAFF

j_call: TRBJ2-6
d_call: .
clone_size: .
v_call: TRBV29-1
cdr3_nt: TGCAGCGTTGATCTCGCAGGGGCCAACGTCCTGACTTTC
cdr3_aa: CSVDLAGANVLTF

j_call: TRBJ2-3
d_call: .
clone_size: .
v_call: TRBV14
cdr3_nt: TGTGCCAGCAGCCAGCGGACTAGCACAGATACGCAGTATTTT
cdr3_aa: CASSQRTSTDTQYF

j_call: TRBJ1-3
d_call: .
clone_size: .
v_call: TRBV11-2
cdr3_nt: TGTGCCAGCAGAGACACTCAGGGAGCAACTGGAAACACCATATATTTT
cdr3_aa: CASRDTQGATGNTIYF

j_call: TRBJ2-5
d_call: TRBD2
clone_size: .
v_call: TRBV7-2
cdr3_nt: TGTGCCAGCAGCTTCCTTAGCGGGAGTCTTGAGACCCAGTACTTC
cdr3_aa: CASSFLSGSLETQYF

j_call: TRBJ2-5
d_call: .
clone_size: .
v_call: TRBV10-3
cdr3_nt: TGTGCCATCAGCACCGGGGCCCAAGAGACCCAGTACTTC
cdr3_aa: CAISTGAQETQYF

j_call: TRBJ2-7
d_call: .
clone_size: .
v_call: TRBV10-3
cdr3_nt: TGTGCCATCACAGGGGAGGGCCACGAGCAGTACTTC
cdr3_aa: CAITGEGHEQYF